This T cell receptor beta chain was found in a study of vaccination and CD4 T cells after COVID-19. Overall study results and limits: Of the reactive clones in convalescent patients, a median roughly 88% showed up only post-vaccination.

This clonotype occurred a few times. Its antigen is unknown. Sequencing of the DNA from cultured CD4+ T cells was carried out with the Oncomine TCR Beta short-read assay. TCRdb processed the PCR reads anew with MiXCR; each CDR3 protein has one entry. In the table there are about 9,600 distinct CDR3 sequences, about a quarter of which are singletons. Described treatment: roughly 11-day PBMC culture with coronavirus spike peptide pools or control peptides (ViraFEST assay). The V end was cut by 0 bases, the J end by 2 bases, with 10 bases between. The V gene's germline CDR1 is SGHVS and CDR2 FQNEAQ. This CDR3 spans 16 amino acids.

V is TRBV7-8 and J is TRBJ2-2; the D is unclear. The sequence came from a human donor who had recovered from COVID-19. This specimen consisted of CD4+ T cells from blood, cultured in vitro, obtained after SARS-CoV-2 vaccination. The CDR3 DNA follows: TGTGCCAGCAGCTTAGCGGTCGTGGGAAACACCGGGGAGCTGTTTTTT. Protein: CASSLAVVGNTGELFF.